A selection of T cell receptor beta chains follows, all from one sample in a study of blood T cells in healthy people across ages. TCRdb recomputed calls from the 5' RACE reads with MiXCR, one row per CDR3 protein. The data hold 750,000 or so distinct CDR3 sequences, with more than 20% observed a single time. These data are also associated with another study on T cells of mothers and their children.

Sample: blood. The origin of the receptors is a boy aged 5-17 years in good health. Both conserved end residues are part of each CDR3. The D gene is left open where the match is weak. Clone size, where shown, is once, few, many, or a class for clones that have expanded.

D,J,V,size,DNA,CDR3
-,TRBJ2-1,TRBV6-1,-,TGTGCCAGCAGCCCACAAACTAGGCGACTCCACAATGAGCAGTTCTTC,CASSPQTRRLHNEQFF
TRBD1,TRBJ2-3,TRBV29-1,-,TGCAGCGTCGAATTACAGGGGGCAGGGACAGATACGCAGTATTTT,CSVELQGAGTDTQYF
-,TRBJ2-2,TRBV5-5,few,TGTGCCAGCAGCTTGGTAAAGGGGACCGGGGAGCTGTTTTTT,CASSLVKGTGELFF
-,TRBJ2-5,TRBV10-3,many,TGTGCCATCAGAGGAGAAGGACAAGAGACCCAGTACTTC,CAIRGEGQETQYF
TRBD1,TRBJ1-2,TRBV6-5,few,TGTGCCAGCAGTTACTCCGCCTGGACAGGGGGCAACGATGGCTACACCTTC,CASSYSAWTGGNDGYTF
-,TRBJ2-1,TRBV4-3,few,TGCGCCAGCAGCCAATTTATAGGGGCCAGAGATTACAATGAGCAGTTCTTC,CASSQFIGARDYNEQFF
-,TRBJ1-2,TRBV19,-,TGTGCCAGTACCGACTCGGATACGGGGCTCTATGGCTACACCTTC,CASTDSDTGLYGYTF
-,TRBJ2-5,TRBV7-2,-,TGTGCCAGCAGCTTGTGGTTTTCCAGATCAGAGACCCAGTACTTC,CASSLWFSRSETQYF
TRBD1,TRBJ2-1,TRBV14,-,TGTGCCAGCAGCCAAGTGACAGGGTGGGGTGAGCAGTTCTTC,CASSQVTGWGEQFF
-,TRBJ2-1,TRBV27,-,TGTGCCAGCAGTTCCCCCCCGGGACCCTACTACAATGAGCAGTTCTTC,CASSSPPGPYYNEQFF
-,TRBJ2-1,TRBV29-1,few,TGCAGCACCACGGCCACCGCCCTCTACAATGAGCAGTTCTTC,CSTTATALYNEQFF
-,TRBJ2-2,TRBV7-8,-,TGTGCCGGCTACAGGGATGGCGACGGGGAGCTGTTTTTT,CAGYRDGDGELFF
TRBD2,TRBJ2-3,TRBV5-1,-,TGCGCCAGCAGCTTGACTAGCGGGGGCCCTTATACGCAGTATTTT,CASSLTSGGPYTQYF
-,TRBJ2-4,TRBV20-1,few,TGCAGTGCTAGAGGGGGGGCCAAAAACATTCAGTACTTC,CSARGGAKNIQYF
TRBD1,TRBJ1-2,TRBV12-3/TRBV12-4,few,TGTGCCAGCAGCTCGACAGGGGTCTATGGCTACACCTTC,CASSSTGVYGYTF
-,TRBJ2-1,TRBV29-1,-,TGCAGCGTTGTTCTTTCGCCGACTCCTTACAATGAGCAGTTCTTC,CSVVLSPTPYNEQFF
-,TRBJ2-7,TRBV7-9,few,TGTGCCAGCAGCCAGACTTCCCTCGAGCAGTACTTC,CASSQTSLEQYF
TRBD1,TRBJ2-1,TRBV7-9,few,TGTGCCAGCAGCTCCGGACAGGGGATCAATGAGCAGCTCTTC,CASSSGQGINEQLF
TRBD1,TRBJ1-2,TRBV4-2,few,TGTGCCAGCAGCCAAGATCCCCCCGGCGGACAGGCTAACTATGGCTACACCTTC,CASSQDPPGGQANYGYTF
-,TRBJ2-3,TRBV12-3/TRBV12-4,-,TGTGCCAGCAGTTTTTTGGGGGGTATGTCCACAGATACGCAGTATTTT,CASSFLGGMSTDTQYF
-,TRBJ1-1,TRBV7-2,-,TGTGCCAGCAGCTTAGATTGGGGACCTGAAGCTTTCTTT,CASSLDWGPEAFF
-,TRBJ2-1,TRBV5-5,-,TGTGCCAGCAGCGGGGGGACTGCGCCCAATGAGCAGTTCTTC,CASSGGTAPNEQFF